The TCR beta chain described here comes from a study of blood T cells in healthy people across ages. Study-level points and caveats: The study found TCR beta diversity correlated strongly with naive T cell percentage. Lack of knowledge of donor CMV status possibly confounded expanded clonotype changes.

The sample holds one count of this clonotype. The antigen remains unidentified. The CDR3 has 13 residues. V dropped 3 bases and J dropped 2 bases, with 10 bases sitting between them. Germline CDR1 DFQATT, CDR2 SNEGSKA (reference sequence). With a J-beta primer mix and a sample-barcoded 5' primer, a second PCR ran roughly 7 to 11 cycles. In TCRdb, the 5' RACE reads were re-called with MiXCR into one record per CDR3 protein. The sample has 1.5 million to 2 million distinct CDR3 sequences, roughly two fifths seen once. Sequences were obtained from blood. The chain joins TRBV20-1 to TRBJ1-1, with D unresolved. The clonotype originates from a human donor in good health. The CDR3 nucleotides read TGCAGTGCTAGGTGGAACTTTAACACTGAAGCTTTCTTT. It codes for CSARWNFNTEAFF.